This T cell receptor beta chain was recorded in a study of siplizumab effects on memory and regulatory T cells. Whole-study findings and limits: Assignment of a naive or memory phenotype failed for roughly 80-96% of the proliferating CD4+ or CD8+ clones. Both greater diversity than memory cells and a major contribution to the alloresponse seemed to characterize naive T cells. There was no confirmation of the suppressive function of proliferating Tregs from siplizumab cultures.

For this clone: Antigen specificity is unknown.

Some 10^5 TCR templates were assayed per sample. TCRdb keeps only in-frame clones here, not all; method: immunoSEQ multiplex PCR. The table records some 46,000 clones, 93% of them present only once. Sequencing was carried out using CD8+ T cells sorted from blood. The source of this sequence is a human donor in good health.

The CDR3 protein is CASSKKRGALGSEKLFF. The DNA of the CDR3 is TGTGCCAGCAGCAAAAAGCGCGGGGCGCTGGGTAGTGAAAAACTGTTTTTT. The V call is TRBV21-1, the J call TRBJ1-4. TRBV21-1 is assigned pseudogene status. There are 17 residues in the CDR3.